One and the same sample provided the 3 T cell receptor beta chains below, sequenced in a study of shared clonotypes between healthy human individuals. Libraries were prepared by immunoSEQ multiplex PCR; TCRdb keeps only in-frame clonotypes and omits some of them. This table holds about 1.5 million clones, around 98% found once. What was sequenced was naive CD4+ T cells sorted from blood. The subset: CD45RA+ positively selected. These TCRs come from a man aged 30 to 45 in good health.

The rearrangement uses TRBV25-1 and TRBJ2-3; 9 bases are shared with TRBD2. The CDR3 contains 14 residues. Unmatched junction bases numbered 2, after V lost 3 bases and J lost 4 bases. CDR1 is MGHDK and CDR2 is SYGVNS in the germline V gene. The CDR3 reads CASSDGGRADTQYF. DNA for the CDR3: TGTGCCAGCAGTGACGGCGGGAGGGCAGATACGCAGTATTTT.

J is TRBJ2-7 and V is TRBV27; possibly TRBD2 for D (6 bases). The germline V gene encodes CDR1 MNHEY and CDR2 SMNVEV (reference sequence). V shed 4 bases and J shed 4 bases, with 14 bases lying between them. The CDR3 covers 14 residues. CDR3 nucleotide sequence: TGTGCCAGCAGTTGGCGGGGCTCGGGATACGAGCAGTACTTC. As protein: CASSWRGSGYEQYF.

Note on this clone: Other nucleotide sequences in the sample specify the same CDR3. The rearrangement joins TRBV19 to TRBJ2-1; D is undetermined. This CDR3 comprises 13 residues. Trimming took off 3 bases at V and 3 bases at J, with 6 bases between the two ends. Germline loops: CDR1 LNHDA, CDR2 SQIVND (reference sequence). DNA of the CDR3: TGTGCCAGTAGTATCTCCAACTACAATGAGCAGTTCTTC. Translating gives CASSISNYNEQFF.